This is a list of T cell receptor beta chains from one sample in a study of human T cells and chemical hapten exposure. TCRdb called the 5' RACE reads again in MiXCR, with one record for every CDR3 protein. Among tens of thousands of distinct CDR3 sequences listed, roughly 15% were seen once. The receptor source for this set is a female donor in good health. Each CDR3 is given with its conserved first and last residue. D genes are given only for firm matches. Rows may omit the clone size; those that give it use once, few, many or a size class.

CDR3 protein: CASSQGQITSGGIPSEQFF
CDR3 DNA: TGTGCCAGCAGCCAAGGTCAGATTACTAGCGGGGGGATCCCCAGTGAGCAGTTCTTC
D gene: TRBD2
clone size: .
J gene: TRBJ2-1
V gene: TRBV3-1

CDR3 protein: CASSRKNNEQFF
CDR3 DNA: TGTGCCAGCAGTAGGAAGAACAATGAGCAGTTCTTC
D gene: .
clone size: .
J gene: TRBJ2-1
V gene: TRBV2

CDR3 protein: CASSAQGATNYGYTF
CDR3 DNA: TGTGCCAGCAGCGCACAGGGGGCGACTAACTATGGCTACACCTTC
D gene: TRBD1
clone size: .
J gene: TRBJ1-2
V gene: TRBV9

CDR3 protein: CSARDATRGTEAFF
CDR3 DNA: TGCAGTGCTAGAGACGCGACCAGGGGGACTGAAGCTTTCTTT
D gene: TRBD1
clone size: few
J gene: TRBJ1-1
V gene: TRBV20-1

CDR3 protein: CSARSQISTGELFF
CDR3 DNA: TGCAGTGCTAGAAGCCAGATCAGCACCGGGGAGCTGTTTTTT
D gene: .
clone size: few
J gene: TRBJ2-2
V gene: TRBV20-1

CDR3 protein: CASSLNRGSRQPQHF
CDR3 DNA: TGTGCCAGCAGCCTCAACAGGGGCTCCCGTCAGCCCCAGCATTTT
D gene: TRBD1
clone size: .
J gene: TRBJ1-5
V gene: TRBV12-3/TRBV12-4

CDR3 protein: CSARGQGAFNEKLFF
CDR3 DNA: TGCAGTGCTAGAGGACAGGGGGCTTTCAATGAAAAACTGTTTTTT
D gene: TRBD1
clone size: .
J gene: TRBJ1-4
V gene: TRBV20-1

CDR3 protein: CASSLGTSGGGNQETQYF
CDR3 DNA: TGTGCCAGCAGCCTTGGGACTAGCGGGGGGGGAAATCAAGAGACCCAGTACTTC
D gene: TRBD2
clone size: few
J gene: TRBJ2-5
V gene: TRBV7-2

CDR3 protein: CASSLDGSTTDTQYF
CDR3 DNA: TGCGCCAGCAGCTTGGATGGCTCTACCACAGATACGCAGTATTTT
D gene: .
clone size: few
J gene: TRBJ2-3
V gene: TRBV5-1

CDR3 protein: CASTLQGMNTEAFF
CDR3 DNA: TGTGCCAGCACCCTCCAGGGGATGAACACTGAAGCTTTCTTT
D gene: .
clone size: many
J gene: TRBJ1-1
V gene: TRBV12-3/TRBV12-4

CDR3 protein: CASETSSGANVLTF
CDR3 DNA: TGTGCCAGCGAAACAAGCTCTGGGGCCAACGTCCTGACTTTC
D gene: .
clone size: .
J gene: TRBJ2-6
V gene: TRBV28

CDR3 protein: CASRTGRDYGYTF
CDR3 DNA: TGTGCCAGCAGGACTGGACGTGACTATGGCTACACCTTC
D gene: .
clone size: .
J gene: TRBJ1-2
V gene: TRBV27

CDR3 protein: CASSSTGDSTEAFF
CDR3 DNA: TGTGCCAGCAGTTCGACAGGGGATAGTACTGAAGCTTTCTTT
D gene: TRBD1
clone size: .
J gene: TRBJ1-1
V gene: TRBV28

CDR3 protein: CASSQDITSQPQHF
CDR3 DNA: TGCGCCAGCAGCCAAGACATTACAAGTCAGCCCCAGCATTTT
D gene: .
clone size: few
J gene: TRBJ1-5
V gene: TRBV4-3

CDR3 protein: CASSLAGYGEQFF
CDR3 DNA: TGTGCCAGCAGCTTAGCGGGTTATGGGGAGCAGTTCTTC
D gene: .
clone size: few
J gene: TRBJ2-1
V gene: TRBV7-9

CDR3 protein: CASSGGWGNTEAFF
CDR3 DNA: TGTGCCAGCAGTGGGGGCTGGGGGAACACTGAAGCTTTCTTT
D gene: .
clone size: .
J gene: TRBJ1-1
V gene: TRBV12-3/TRBV12-4

CDR3 protein: CASSQDDLMGTSSYNEQFF
CDR3 DNA: TGCGCCAGCAGCCAAGATGATTTAATGGGGACTAGTTCCTACAATGAGCAGTTCTTC
D gene: TRBD2
clone size: many
J gene: TRBJ2-1
V gene: TRBV4-1

CDR3 protein: CASRPGQGWNEQFF
CDR3 DNA: TGTGCCAGCCGACCGGGACAGGGATGGAATGAGCAGTTCTTC
D gene: TRBD1
clone size: .
J gene: TRBJ2-1
V gene: TRBV6-2/TRBV6-3

CDR3 protein: CASSLADSGVSHNEQFF
CDR3 DNA: TGTGCCAGCAGCTTAGCGGATTCCGGAGTTTCACACAATGAGCAGTTCTTC
D gene: .
clone size: many
J gene: TRBJ2-1
V gene: TRBV7-9

CDR3 protein: CASSYSVTGPSTDTQYF
CDR3 DNA: TGTGCCAGCAGTTACTCAGTGACGGGACCTAGCACAGATACGCAGTATTTT
D gene: .
clone size: few
J gene: TRBJ2-3
V gene: TRBV6-5

CDR3 protein: CASNLGGTGLVGYTF
CDR3 DNA: TGTGCCAGCAATCTAGGCGGGACAGGGTTGGTCGGCTACACCTTC
D gene: TRBD1
clone size: few
J gene: TRBJ1-2
V gene: TRBV6-6

CDR3 protein: CSAPRQPNTEAFF
CDR3 DNA: TGCAGTGCTCCAAGACAGCCGAACACTGAAGCTTTCTTT
D gene: .
clone size: .
J gene: TRBJ1-1
V gene: TRBV20-1

CDR3 protein: CASSPGQGFRTEAFF
CDR3 DNA: TGTGCCAGCAGTCCGGGACAGGGGTTTCGCACTGAAGCTTTCTTT
D gene: TRBD1
clone size: many
J gene: TRBJ1-1
V gene: TRBV6-2/TRBV6-3

CDR3 protein: CASSSGGSRNQPQHF
CDR3 DNA: TGTGCCAGCAGTTCCGGGGGCTCGCGCAATCAGCCCCAGCATTTT
D gene: .
clone size: few
J gene: TRBJ1-5
V gene: TRBV6-2/TRBV6-3

CDR3 protein: CASSWLAGVDSYNEQFF
CDR3 DNA: TGTGCCAGTAGTTGGCTAGCGGGAGTGGACTCCTACAATGAGCAGTTCTTC
D gene: TRBD2
clone size: few
J gene: TRBJ2-1
V gene: TRBV19

CDR3 protein: CSVAGTAENTGELFF
CDR3 DNA: TGCAGCGTCGCGGGCACAGCTGAGAACACCGGGGAGCTGTTTTTT
D gene: .
clone size: many
J gene: TRBJ2-2
V gene: TRBV29-1

CDR3 protein: CASSYGQGRWNEKLFF
CDR3 DNA: TGTGCCAGCAGTTACGGACAGGGTCGGTGGAATGAAAAACTGTTTTTT
D gene: TRBD1
clone size: few
J gene: TRBJ1-4
V gene: TRBV12-3/TRBV12-4

CDR3 protein: CSAGQDKETQYF
CDR3 DNA: TGCAGTGCTGGACAGGATAAAGAGACCCAGTACTTC
D gene: TRBD1
clone size: .
J gene: TRBJ2-5
V gene: TRBV20-1

CDR3 protein: CSANNVDRKPGYTF
CDR3 DNA: TGCAGTGCCAATAACGTGGACAGGAAGCCCGGCTACACCTTC
D gene: TRBD1
clone size: .
J gene: TRBJ1-2
V gene: TRBV20-1

CDR3 protein: CSARAQGALYGYTF
CDR3 DNA: TGCAGTGCTAGAGCGCAGGGGGCCCTCTATGGCTACACCTTC
D gene: TRBD1
clone size: few
J gene: TRBJ1-2
V gene: TRBV20-1

CDR3 protein: CASSRNTFSHNEQFF
CDR3 DNA: TGCGCCAGCAGCCGGAACACTTTCTCCCACAATGAGCAGTTCTTC
D gene: .
clone size: many
J gene: TRBJ2-1
V gene: TRBV5-1

CDR3 protein: CASSARASTDTQYF
CDR3 DNA: TGTGCCAGCAGCGCCAGGGCTAGCACAGATACGCAGTATTTT
D gene: .
clone size: .
J gene: TRBJ2-3
V gene: TRBV7-9

CDR3 protein: CSVEDFQRNIQYF
CDR3 DNA: TGCAGCGTTGAAGATTTCCAAAGAAACATTCAGTACTTC
D gene: .
clone size: .
J gene: TRBJ2-4
V gene: TRBV29-1

CDR3 protein: CASSLINVVGAEAFF
CDR3 DNA: TGTGCCAGCAGCTTAATTAATGTGGTGGGCGCTGAAGCTTTCTTT
D gene: .
clone size: few
J gene: TRBJ1-1
V gene: TRBV7-9

CDR3 protein: CASGRGGWNTGELFF
CDR3 DNA: TGTGCCAGCGGGCGAGGGGGTTGGAACACCGGGGAGCTGTTTTTT
D gene: .
clone size: few
J gene: TRBJ2-2
V gene: TRBV27

CDR3 protein: CASSDKKGQLLLF
CDR3 DNA: TGTGCCAGCAGTGATAAAAAAGGACAGCTCCTTCTCTTC
D gene: .
clone size: few
J gene: TRBJ1-2
V gene: TRBV6-1

CDR3 protein: CATSRDLSLRGYTF
CDR3 DNA: TGTGCCACCAGCAGAGATCTGAGTCTCCGGGGCTACACCTTC
D gene: .
clone size: few
J gene: TRBJ1-2
V gene: TRBV15

CDR3 protein: CASSLERTDTQYF
CDR3 DNA: TGTGCCAGCAGCTTAGAGCGGACGGATACGCAGTATTTT
D gene: .
clone size: few
J gene: TRBJ2-3
V gene: TRBV7-2

CDR3 protein: CASCTPPRAGELFF
CDR3 DNA: TGTGCCAGCTGCACCCCTCCGCGGGCCGGGGAGCTGTTTTTT
D gene: .
clone size: many
J gene: TRBJ2-2
V gene: TRBV12-3/TRBV12-4

CDR3 protein: CASSVVTGSSTEAFF
CDR3 DNA: TGTGCCAGCAGCGTAGTCACAGGGTCAAGCACTGAAGCTTTCTTT
D gene: .
clone size: .
J gene: TRBJ1-1
V gene: TRBV9

CDR3 protein: CASKGRETQYF
CDR3 DNA: TGTGCCAGCAAGGGCAGAGAGACCCAGTACTTC
D gene: .
clone size: .
J gene: TRBJ2-5
V gene: TRBV21-1

CDR3 protein: CASSLGTAYGYTF
CDR3 DNA: TGTGCCAGCAGCTTGGGTACAGCCTATGGCTACACCTTC
D gene: .
clone size: .
J gene: TRBJ1-2
V gene: TRBV5-6

CDR3 protein: CASSLFLAGEAEQYF
CDR3 DNA: TGCGCCAGCAGCTTGTTCCTAGCGGGAGAGGCCGAGCAGTACTTC
D gene: TRBD2
clone size: .
J gene: TRBJ2-7
V gene: TRBV5-1

CDR3 protein: CATRGPLYEQYF
CDR3 DNA: TGTGCCACCCGAGGACCCCTCTACGAGCAGTACTTC
D gene: .
clone size: few
J gene: TRBJ2-7
V gene: TRBV6-6

CDR3 protein: CASSSEQPHSGANVLTF
CDR3 DNA: TGTGCCAGCAGCAGCGAACAGCCCCACTCTGGGGCCAACGTCCTGACTTTC
D gene: .
clone size: .
J gene: TRBJ2-6
V gene: TRBV5-4

CDR3 protein: CASSKARGFARYEQYF
CDR3 DNA: TGTGCCAGCAGCAAAGCGAGGGGGTTTGCTCGCTACGAGCAGTACTTC
D gene: .
clone size: .
J gene: TRBJ2-7
V gene: TRBV21-1

CDR3 protein: CASSSKGQGTYEQYF
CDR3 DNA: TGTGCCAGTAGCTCGAAGGGGCAGGGGACCTACGAGCAGTACTTC
D gene: .
clone size: few
J gene: TRBJ2-7
V gene: TRBV19

CDR3 protein: CASSVGTTGNIQYF
CDR3 DNA: TGTGCCAGCAGCGTCGGGACTACAGGAAACATTCAGTACTTC
D gene: TRBD2
clone size: once
J gene: TRBJ2-4
V gene: TRBV7-2

CDR3 protein: CASSLIVNTEAFF
CDR3 DNA: TGTGCCAGCAGTTTAATAGTTAACACTGAAGCTTTCTTT
D gene: .
clone size: few
J gene: TRBJ1-1
V gene: TRBV27

CDR3 protein: CASSYSHLGDQPQHF
CDR3 DNA: TGTGCCAGCAGTTACTCACACCTGGGCGATCAGCCCCAGCATTTT
D gene: .
clone size: few
J gene: TRBJ1-5
V gene: TRBV6-5

CDR3 protein: CSAKRRVDTEAFF
CDR3 DNA: TGCAGTGCAAAGCGGAGGGTTGACACTGAAGCTTTCTTT
D gene: .
clone size: many
J gene: TRBJ1-1
V gene: TRBV20-1

CDR3 protein: CSVWTSGNEQFF
CDR3 DNA: TGCAGCGTCTGGACTAGCGGGAATGAGCAGTTCTTC
D gene: TRBD2
clone size: many
J gene: TRBJ2-1
V gene: TRBV29-1

CDR3 protein: CASSLIGDTEAFF
CDR3 DNA: TGTGCCAGCAGTTTAATTGGGGACACTGAAGCTTTCTTT
D gene: .
clone size: .
J gene: TRBJ1-1
V gene: TRBV12-3/TRBV12-4

CDR3 protein: CSASPSGRADDEQFF
CDR3 DNA: TGCAGTGCTTCCCCTAGCGGGAGGGCCGACGATGAGCAGTTCTTC
D gene: TRBD2
clone size: few
J gene: TRBJ2-1
V gene: TRBV20-1

CDR3 protein: CAGLEGDQSRQTSLNTEAFF
CDR3 DNA: TGTGCCGGCTTGGAGGGGGACCAGAGTCGACAAACCTCCCTGAACACTGAAGCTTTCTTT
D gene: .
clone size: .
J gene: TRBJ1-1
V gene: TRBV30

CDR3 protein: CATAGVPQETQYF
CDR3 DNA: TGTGCCACCGCCGGGGTCCCTCAAGAGACCCAGTACTTC
D gene: .
clone size: .
J gene: TRBJ2-5
V gene: TRBV10-3

CDR3 protein: CAISPGTSLNEQFF
CDR3 DNA: TGTGCCATCAGTCCCGGGACTAGCCTAAATGAGCAGTTCTTC
D gene: TRBD2
clone size: few
J gene: TRBJ2-1
V gene: TRBV10-3